These T cell receptor beta chains were read from a single sample in a study of naive CD8 T cells in extremely preterm neonates. Libraries were prepared by immunoSEQ multiplex PCR; TCRdb keeps only in-frame clonotypes and omits some of them. Among tens of thousands of clones listed, about nine tenths were seen once. The sample was naive CD8+ T cells from cord blood. These receptors came from a boy who was born preterm. The CDR3 runs from the conserved cysteine through the conserved F or W. D genes are given only for firm matches. Clone size is not always given. Where it is, it says once, few, many or a class for expanded clones.

j_gene: TRBJ1-1
v_gene: TRBV19
abundance: once
len: 13
d_gene: NA
CDR3nt: TGTGCCAGTAGTTGGACATCTAACACTGAAGCTTTCTTT
CDR3aa: CASSWTSNTEAFF

j_gene: TRBJ2-7
v_gene: TRBV7-6
abundance: NA
len: 15
d_gene: TRBD2
CDR3nt: TGTGCCAGCAGCTCGACTAGCGGGGGGCCTTACGAGCAGTACTTC
CDR3aa: CASSSTSGGPYEQYF

j_gene: TRBJ2-5
v_gene: TRBV9
abundance: NA
len: 12
d_gene: NA
CDR3nt: TGTGCCAGCAGCGGGGGGGCAGAGACCCAGTACTTC
CDR3aa: CASSGGAETQYF

j_gene: TRBJ2-5
v_gene: TRBV6-5
abundance: once
len: 13
d_gene: NA
CDR3nt: TGTGCCAGCAGTTCACAGGGCCGGGAGACCCAGTACTTC
CDR3aa: CASSSQGRETQYF

j_gene: TRBJ2-1
v_gene: TRBV11-1
abundance: once
len: 13
d_gene: NA
CDR3nt: TGTGCCAGCAGCTTACTAGCCTACAATGAGCAGTTCTTC
CDR3aa: CASSLLAYNEQFF

j_gene: TRBJ2-7
v_gene: TRBV27
abundance: few
len: 13
d_gene: TRBD1
CDR3nt: TGTGCCAGCAGTTTACAGGGGGCGTACGAGCAGTACTTC
CDR3aa: CASSLQGAYEQYF

j_gene: TRBJ2-5
v_gene: TRBV4-2
abundance: NA
len: 15
d_gene: TRBD1
CDR3nt: TGTGCCAGCAGCCAAGTCGACAGGGGGCAAGAGACCCAGTACTTC
CDR3aa: CASSQVDRGQETQYF

j_gene: TRBJ1-5
v_gene: TRBV4-1
abundance: NA
len: 15
d_gene: TRBD1
CDR3nt: TGCGCCAGCAGCCAAGGGACAGGGCTCTATCAGCCCCAGCATTTT
CDR3aa: CASSQGTGLYQPQHF

j_gene: TRBJ2-6
v_gene: TRBV6-5
abundance: NA
len: 14
d_gene: NA
CDR3nt: TGTGCCAGCAGTTACAGCTCTGGGGCCAACGTCCTGACTTTC
CDR3aa: CASSYSSGANVLTF

j_gene: TRBJ2-7
v_gene: TRBV9
abundance: NA
len: 13
d_gene: NA
CDR3nt: TGTGCCAGCAGCGACTCCAGCTCCTACGAGCAGTACTTC
CDR3aa: CASSDSSSYEQYF

j_gene: TRBJ2-5
v_gene: TRBV6-5
abundance: NA
len: 13
d_gene: TRBD1
CDR3nt: TGTGCCAGCAGTTACTGGACAGGAGAGACCCAGTACTTC
CDR3aa: CASSYWTGETQYF

j_gene: TRBJ1-1
v_gene: TRBV7-3
abundance: NA
len: 13
d_gene: NA
CDR3nt: TGTGCCAGCAGCCCCCGGGACAACACTGAAGCTTTCTTT
CDR3aa: CASSPRDNTEAFF

j_gene: TRBJ2-5
v_gene: TRBV21-1
abundance: NA
len: 10
d_gene: NA
CDR3nt: TGTGCCAGCAGCAAGGAGACCCAGTACTTC
CDR3aa: CASSKETQYF

j_gene: TRBJ1-3
v_gene: TRBV27
abundance: once
len: 14
d_gene: TRBD1
CDR3nt: TGTGCCAGCAGTTTATCCAGGGGGCGAAACACCATATATTTT
CDR3aa: CASSLSRGRNTIYF

j_gene: TRBJ2-7
v_gene: TRBV11-2
abundance: NA
len: 10
d_gene: NA
CDR3nt: TGTGCCAGCAGCTACCACGAGCAGTACTTC
CDR3aa: CASSYHEQYF

j_gene: TRBJ2-7
v_gene: TRBV5-4
abundance: NA
len: 14
d_gene: NA
CDR3nt: TGTGCCAGCAGCTTGGCCTGGCGGTCCTACGAGCAGTACTTC
CDR3aa: CASSLAWRSYEQYF

j_gene: TRBJ1-5
v_gene: TRBV9
abundance: NA
len: 12
d_gene: NA
CDR3nt: TGTGCCAGCAGCGTAGGGTTTCAGCCCCAGCATTTT
CDR3aa: CASSVGFQPQHF

j_gene: TRBJ1-2
v_gene: TRBV11-2
abundance: NA
len: 14
d_gene: NA
CDR3nt: TGTGCCAGCAGCTTAGGGACAAAAAACTATGGCTACACCTTC
CDR3aa: CASSLGTKNYGYTF

j_gene: TRBJ2-1
v_gene: TRBV10-1
abundance: NA
len: 12
d_gene: NA
CDR3nt: TGCGCCAGCAGTGGCTCCTACAATGAGCAGTTCTTC
CDR3aa: CASSGSYNEQFF

j_gene: TRBJ2-7
v_gene: TRBV6-1
abundance: NA
len: 12
d_gene: NA
CDR3nt: TGTGCCAGCCCCGGACCATCCTACGAGCAGTACTTC
CDR3aa: CASPGPSYEQYF

j_gene: TRBJ2-2
v_gene: TRBV7-3
abundance: few
len: 12
d_gene: NA
CDR3nt: TGTGCCAGCAGCTTGAACACCGGGGAGCTGTTTTTT
CDR3aa: CASSLNTGELFF

j_gene: TRBJ1-2
v_gene: TRBV30
abundance: once
len: 16
d_gene: TRBD1
CDR3nt: TGTGCCTGGAGTGTACACCGGGACAGGGGGCACTATGGCTACACCTTC
CDR3aa: CAWSVHRDRGHYGYTF

j_gene: TRBJ1-2
v_gene: TRBV5-1
abundance: NA
len: 11
d_gene: NA
CDR3nt: TGCGCCAGGGGACATAACTATGGCTACACCTTC
CDR3aa: CARGHNYGYTF

j_gene: TRBJ1-1
v_gene: TRBV4-1
abundance: few
len: 12
d_gene: TRBD1
CDR3nt: TGCGCCAGCAGCCAACAGGGGGCTGAAGCTTTCTTT
CDR3aa: CASSQQGAEAFF

j_gene: TRBJ1-1
v_gene: TRBV5-6
abundance: NA
len: 13
d_gene: NA
CDR3nt: TGTGCCAGCAGCTTGGCAGGGAACACTGAAGCTTTCTTT
CDR3aa: CASSLAGNTEAFF

j_gene: TRBJ2-2
v_gene: TRBV4-2
abundance: NA
len: 14
d_gene: NA
CDR3nt: TGTGCCAGCAGCCAAGTACTAGGGAACGGGGAGCTGTTTTTT
CDR3aa: CASSQVLGNGELFF

j_gene: TRBJ2-7
v_gene: TRBV9
abundance: NA
len: 15
d_gene: TRBD1
CDR3nt: TGTGCCAGCAGCGTAGCGGGACAGGGGGCCTACGAGCAGTACTTC
CDR3aa: CASSVAGQGAYEQYF

j_gene: TRBJ2-2
v_gene: TRBV19
abundance: once
len: 10
d_gene: NA
CDR3nt: TGTGCCAGTAAAAACGGGGAGCTGTTTTTT
CDR3aa: CASKNGELFF

j_gene: TRBJ2-7
v_gene: TRBV30
abundance: NA
len: 12
d_gene: NA
CDR3nt: TGTGCCTGGAGCAGGGGAACCTACGAGCAGTACTTC
CDR3aa: CAWSRGTYEQYF

j_gene: TRBJ2-3
v_gene: TRBV30
abundance: NA
len: 13
d_gene: TRBD1
CDR3nt: TGTGCCTGGAGTACAGGGGGCGCAGATACGCAGTATTTT
CDR3aa: CAWSTGGADTQYF

j_gene: TRBJ2-7
v_gene: TRBV19
abundance: few
len: 12
d_gene: NA
CDR3nt: TGTGCCAGTAGTACAGGCTCCTACGAGCAGTACTTC
CDR3aa: CASSTGSYEQYF

j_gene: TRBJ2-1
v_gene: TRBV5-8
abundance: NA
len: 15
d_gene: TRBD2
CDR3nt: TGTGCCAGCAGCTGGGGACTAGCGGCCTACAATGAGCAGTTCTTC
CDR3aa: CASSWGLAAYNEQFF

j_gene: TRBJ2-1
v_gene: TRBV4-1
abundance: NA
len: 12
d_gene: NA
CDR3nt: TGCGCCAGCAGCCAAGACAACAATGAGCAGTTCTTC
CDR3aa: CASSQDNNEQFF

j_gene: TRBJ2-2
v_gene: TRBV7-3
abundance: NA
len: 14
d_gene: TRBD1
CDR3nt: TGTGCCAGCAGCTTGGGACAGGGGGCCGGGGAGCTGTTTTTT
CDR3aa: CASSLGQGAGELFF

j_gene: TRBJ2-1
v_gene: TRBV5-3
abundance: NA
len: 15
d_gene: TRBD2
CDR3nt: TGTGCCAGAAGCCCGGGACTAGCGGGGTACAATGAGCAGTTCTTC
CDR3aa: CARSPGLAGYNEQFF

j_gene: TRBJ2-1
v_gene: TRBV19
abundance: NA
len: 15
d_gene: TRBD1
CDR3nt: TGTGCCAGTAGTATAAGGAGGACAGGGGTCAATGAGCAGTTCTTC
CDR3aa: CASSIRRTGVNEQFF

j_gene: TRBJ1-1
v_gene: TRBV5-5
abundance: NA
len: 13
d_gene: NA
CDR3nt: TGTGCCAGCAGCTTGAGGACTAACACTGAAGCTTTCTTT
CDR3aa: CASSLRTNTEAFF

j_gene: TRBJ2-4
v_gene: TRBV4-1
abundance: NA
len: 13
d_gene: NA
CDR3nt: TGCGCCAGCAGCCAAGGACACAAAAACATTCAGTACTTC
CDR3aa: CASSQGHKNIQYF

j_gene: TRBJ2-7
v_gene: TRBV18
abundance: NA
len: 13
d_gene: NA
CDR3nt: TGTGCCAGCTCACCGACAGACTACTACGAGCAGTACTTC
CDR3aa: CASSPTDYYEQYF

j_gene: TRBJ1-2
v_gene: TRBV4-1
abundance: NA
len: 13
d_gene: NA
CDR3nt: TGCGCCAGCAGCCAAGATCAAAACTATGGCTACACCTTC
CDR3aa: CASSQDQNYGYTF

j_gene: TRBJ2-7
v_gene: TRBV19
abundance: NA
len: 14
d_gene: TRBD1
CDR3nt: TGTGCCAGTAGCCCCGGGACAGGGGTCTACGAGCAGTACTTC
CDR3aa: CASSPGTGVYEQYF

j_gene: TRBJ2-7
v_gene: TRBV27
abundance: NA
len: 13
d_gene: TRBD1
CDR3nt: TGTGCCAGCAGTTTATCACAGGGGTACGAGCAGTACTTC
CDR3aa: CASSLSQGYEQYF

j_gene: TRBJ2-7
v_gene: TRBV7-3
abundance: NA
len: 14
d_gene: TRBD1
CDR3nt: TGTGCCAGCAGCTTCCGGGACAGCTCCTACGAGCAGTACTTC
CDR3aa: CASSFRDSSYEQYF

j_gene: TRBJ1-2
v_gene: TRBV19
abundance: few
len: 13
d_gene: NA
CDR3nt: TGTGCCAGTAGTATAGCAGCTAACTATGGCTACACCTTC
CDR3aa: CASSIAANYGYTF

j_gene: TRBJ1-2
v_gene: TRBV27
abundance: NA
len: 15
d_gene: NA
CDR3nt: TGTGCCAGCAGCTCGGGTACCCAGACTTACTATGGCTACACCTTC
CDR3aa: CASSSGTQTYYGYTF

j_gene: TRBJ2-6
v_gene: TRBV30
abundance: NA
len: 14
d_gene: NA
CDR3nt: TGTGCCTGGAGTGGAGGGGTTGGGGCCAACGTCCTGACTTTC
CDR3aa: CAWSGGVGANVLTF

j_gene: TRBJ2-3
v_gene: TRBV6-5
abundance: NA
len: 16
d_gene: NA
CDR3nt: TGTGCCAGCAGTTTCCGGGGTTTAGCGAGCACAGATACGCAGTATTTT
CDR3aa: CASSFRGLASTDTQYF

j_gene: TRBJ2-3
v_gene: TRBV13
abundance: NA
len: 15
d_gene: NA
CDR3nt: TGTGCCAGCAGCTTAGTCTCTCCTAGGGCGGATACGCAGTATTTT
CDR3aa: CASSLVSPRADTQYF

j_gene: TRBJ2-7
v_gene: TRBV4-1
abundance: once
len: 17
d_gene: TRBD2
CDR3nt: TGCGCCAGCAGCCAAATTCCAGCGGGGGGGCCTTCCTACGAGCAGTACTTC
CDR3aa: CASSQIPAGGPSYEQYF

j_gene: TRBJ2-1
v_gene: TRBV5-1
abundance: NA
len: 12
d_gene: TRBD1
CDR3nt: TGCGCCAGCAGGACAGGGGGCAATGAGCAGTTCTTC
CDR3aa: CASRTGGNEQFF

j_gene: TRBJ2-7
v_gene: TRBV27
abundance: NA
len: 13
d_gene: TRBD1
CDR3nt: TGTGCCAGCAGGACAGGGGGCTCCTACGAGCAGTACTTC
CDR3aa: CASRTGGSYEQYF

j_gene: TRBJ2-7
v_gene: TRBV5-1
abundance: few
len: 14
d_gene: TRBD1
CDR3nt: TGCGCCAGCAGCTTGGCAGGGGGCGCTAACGAGCAGTACTTC
CDR3aa: CASSLAGGANEQYF

j_gene: TRBJ2-7
v_gene: TRBV4-2
abundance: NA
len: 16
d_gene: TRBD2
CDR3nt: TGTGCCAGCAGCCAAGAGCCGGGACTAGCGGCCTACGAGCAGTACTTC
CDR3aa: CASSQEPGLAAYEQYF